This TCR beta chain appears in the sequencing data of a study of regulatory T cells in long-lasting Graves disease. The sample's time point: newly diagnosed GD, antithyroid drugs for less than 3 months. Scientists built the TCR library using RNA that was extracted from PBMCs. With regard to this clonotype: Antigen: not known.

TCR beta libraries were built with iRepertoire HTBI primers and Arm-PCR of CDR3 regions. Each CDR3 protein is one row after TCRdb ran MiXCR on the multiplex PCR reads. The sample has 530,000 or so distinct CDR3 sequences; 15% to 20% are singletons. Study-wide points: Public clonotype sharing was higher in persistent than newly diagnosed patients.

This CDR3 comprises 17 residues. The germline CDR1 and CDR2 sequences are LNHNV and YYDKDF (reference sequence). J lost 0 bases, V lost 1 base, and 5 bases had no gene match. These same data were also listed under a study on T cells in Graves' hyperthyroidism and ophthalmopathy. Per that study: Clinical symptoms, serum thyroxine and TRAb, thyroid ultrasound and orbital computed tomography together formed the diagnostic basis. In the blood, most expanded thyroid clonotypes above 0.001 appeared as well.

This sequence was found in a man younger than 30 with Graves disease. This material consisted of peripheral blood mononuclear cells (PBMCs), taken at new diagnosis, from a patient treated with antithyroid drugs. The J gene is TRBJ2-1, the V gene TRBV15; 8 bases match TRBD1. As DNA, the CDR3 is TGTGCCACCAGCAGAGGACAGGGGCGAAGCTCCTACAATGAGCAGTTCTTC. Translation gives CATSRGQGRSSYNEQFF. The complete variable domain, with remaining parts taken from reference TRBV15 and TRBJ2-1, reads DAMVIQNPRYQVTQFGKPVTLSCSQTLNHNVMYWYQQKSSQAPKLLFHYYDKDFNNEADTPDNFQSRRPNTSFCFLDIRSPGLGDTAMYLCATSRGQGRSSYNEQFFGPGTRLTVL.